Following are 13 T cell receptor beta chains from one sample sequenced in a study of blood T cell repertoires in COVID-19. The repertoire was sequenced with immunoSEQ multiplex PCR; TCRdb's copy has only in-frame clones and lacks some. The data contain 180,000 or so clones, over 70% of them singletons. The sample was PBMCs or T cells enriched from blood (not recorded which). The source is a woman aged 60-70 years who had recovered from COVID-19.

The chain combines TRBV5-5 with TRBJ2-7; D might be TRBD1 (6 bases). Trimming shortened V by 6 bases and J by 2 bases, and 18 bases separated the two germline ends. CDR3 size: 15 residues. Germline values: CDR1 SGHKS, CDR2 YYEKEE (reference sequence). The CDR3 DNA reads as TGTGCCAGCACACTCCTCTCGACAGGCACCTACGAGCAGTACTTC. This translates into CASTLLSTGTYEQYF.

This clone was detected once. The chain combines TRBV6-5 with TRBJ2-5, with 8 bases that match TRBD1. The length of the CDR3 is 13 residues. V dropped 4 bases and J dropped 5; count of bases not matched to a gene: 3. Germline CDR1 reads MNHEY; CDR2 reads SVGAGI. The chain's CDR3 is CASSWTGRETQYF. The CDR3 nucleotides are TGTGCCAGCAGTTGGACAGGGCGGGAGACCCAGTACTTC.

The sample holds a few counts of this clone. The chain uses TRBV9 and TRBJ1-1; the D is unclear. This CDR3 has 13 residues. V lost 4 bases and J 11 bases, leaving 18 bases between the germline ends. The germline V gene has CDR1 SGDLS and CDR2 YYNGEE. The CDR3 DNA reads TGTGCCAGCAGCCGTGAGTCCGAGGACTGGGCTTTCTTT. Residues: CASSRESEDWAFF.

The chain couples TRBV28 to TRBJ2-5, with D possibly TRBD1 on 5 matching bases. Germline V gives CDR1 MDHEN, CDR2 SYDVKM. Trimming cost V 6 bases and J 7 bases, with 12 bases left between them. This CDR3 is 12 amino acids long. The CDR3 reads CASSPRARTQYF. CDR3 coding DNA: TGTGCCAGCAGCCCCAGGGCCCGGACCCAGTACTTC.

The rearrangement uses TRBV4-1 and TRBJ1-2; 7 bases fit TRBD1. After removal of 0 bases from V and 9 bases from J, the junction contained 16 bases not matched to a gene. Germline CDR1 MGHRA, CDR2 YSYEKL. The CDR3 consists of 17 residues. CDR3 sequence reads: CASSQDAGQQPASSYTF. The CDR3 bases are TGCGCCAGCAGCCAAGATGCGGGACAGCAGCCCGCTTCTAGCTACACCTTC.

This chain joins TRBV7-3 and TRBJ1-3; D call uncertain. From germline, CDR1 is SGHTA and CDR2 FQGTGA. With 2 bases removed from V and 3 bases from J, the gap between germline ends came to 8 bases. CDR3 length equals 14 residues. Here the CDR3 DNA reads TGTGCCAGCAGCTTACAGTCATATGGAAACACCATATATTTT. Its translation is CASSLQSYGNTIYF. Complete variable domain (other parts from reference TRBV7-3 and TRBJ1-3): GAGVSQTPSNKVTEKGKYVELRCDPISGHTALYWYRQSLGQGPEFLIYFQGTGAADDSGLPNDRFFAVRPEGSVSTLKIQRTERGDSAVYLCASSLQSYGNTIYFGEGSWLTVV.

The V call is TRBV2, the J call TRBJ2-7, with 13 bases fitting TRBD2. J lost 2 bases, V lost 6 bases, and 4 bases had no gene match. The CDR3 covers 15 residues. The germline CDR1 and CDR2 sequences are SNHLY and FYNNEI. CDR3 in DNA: TGTGCCAGCAGGTCGGGACTAGCGGGGCCCTACGAGCAGTACTTC. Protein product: CASRSGLAGPYEQYF.

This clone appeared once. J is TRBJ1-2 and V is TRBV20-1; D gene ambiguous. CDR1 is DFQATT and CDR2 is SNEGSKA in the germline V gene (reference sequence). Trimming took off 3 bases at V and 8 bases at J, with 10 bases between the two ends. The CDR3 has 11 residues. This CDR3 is CSARSLGGYTF. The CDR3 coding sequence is TGCAGTGCTAGGTCCCTAGGAGGCTACACCTTC.

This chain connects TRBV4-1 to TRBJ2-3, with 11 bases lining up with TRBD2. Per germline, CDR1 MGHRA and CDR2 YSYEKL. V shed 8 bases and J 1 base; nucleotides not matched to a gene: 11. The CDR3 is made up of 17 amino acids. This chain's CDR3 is CASGNLAGGWGTDTQYF. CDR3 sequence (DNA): TGCGCCAGCGGAAACCTAGCGGGAGGATGGGGCACAGATACGCAGTATTTT.

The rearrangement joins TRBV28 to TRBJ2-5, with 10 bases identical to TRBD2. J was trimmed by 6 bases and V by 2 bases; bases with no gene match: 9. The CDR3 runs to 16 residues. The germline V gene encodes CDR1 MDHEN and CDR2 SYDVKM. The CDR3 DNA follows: TGTGCCAGCAGTTTAGCTAGCGGGGGCCGAGCAAAGACCCAGTACTTC. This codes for CASSLASGGRAKTQYF.

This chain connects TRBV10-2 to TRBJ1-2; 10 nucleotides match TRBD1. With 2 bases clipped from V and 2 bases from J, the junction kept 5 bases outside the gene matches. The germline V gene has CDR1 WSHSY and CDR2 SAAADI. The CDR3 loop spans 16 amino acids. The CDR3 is CASSEQWDRGNYGYTF. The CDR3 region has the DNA TGCGCCAGCAGTGAGCAATGGGACAGGGGAAACTATGGCTACACCTTC.

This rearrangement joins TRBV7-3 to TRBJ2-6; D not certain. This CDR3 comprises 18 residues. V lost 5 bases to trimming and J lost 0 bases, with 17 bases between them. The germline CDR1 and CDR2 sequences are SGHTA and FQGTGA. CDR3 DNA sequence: TGTGCCAGCAGCAAAGAAGCTCCACTTACCTCTGGGGCCAACGTCCTGACTTTC. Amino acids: CASSKEAPLTSGANVLTF.

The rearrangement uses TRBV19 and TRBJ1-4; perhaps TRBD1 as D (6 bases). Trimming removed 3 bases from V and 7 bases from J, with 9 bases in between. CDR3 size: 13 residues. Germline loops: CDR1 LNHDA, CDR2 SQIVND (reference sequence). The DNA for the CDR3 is TGTGCCAGTAGTATGACCAGGGGTGAAAAACTGTTTTTT. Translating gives CASSMTRGEKLFF.